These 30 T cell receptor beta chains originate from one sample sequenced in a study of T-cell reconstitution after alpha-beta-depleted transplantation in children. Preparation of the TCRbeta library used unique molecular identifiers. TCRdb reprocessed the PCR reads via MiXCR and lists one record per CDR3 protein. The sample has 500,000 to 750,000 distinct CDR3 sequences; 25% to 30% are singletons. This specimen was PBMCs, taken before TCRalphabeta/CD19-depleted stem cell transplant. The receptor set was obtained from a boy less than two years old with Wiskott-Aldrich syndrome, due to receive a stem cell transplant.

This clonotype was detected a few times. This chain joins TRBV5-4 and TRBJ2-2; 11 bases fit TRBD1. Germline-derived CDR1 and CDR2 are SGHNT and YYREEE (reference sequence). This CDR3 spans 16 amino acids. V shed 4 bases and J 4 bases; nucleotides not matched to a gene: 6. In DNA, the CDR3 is TGTGCCAGCAGCCCACCTGGGACAGGGGGCACCGGGGAGCTGTTTTTT. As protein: CASSPPGTGGTGELFF.

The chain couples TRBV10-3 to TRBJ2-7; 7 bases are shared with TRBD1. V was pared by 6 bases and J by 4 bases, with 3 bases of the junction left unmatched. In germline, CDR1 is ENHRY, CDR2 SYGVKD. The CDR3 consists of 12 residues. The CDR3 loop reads CAISQGEYEQYF. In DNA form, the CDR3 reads TGTGCCATCAGCCAGGGGGAGTACGAGCAGTACTTC.

The CDR3, as DNA: TGTGCCAGCAGTCAGACTAGCGGGACTCACAATGAGCAGTTCTTC. Translated, it gives CASSQTSGTHNEQFF. This chain connects TRBV12-3 or TRBV12-4 to TRBJ2-1; TRBD2 aligns across 11 bases. V lost 5 bases and J lost 5; bases outside the gene matches: 5. The length of the CDR3 is 15 residues.

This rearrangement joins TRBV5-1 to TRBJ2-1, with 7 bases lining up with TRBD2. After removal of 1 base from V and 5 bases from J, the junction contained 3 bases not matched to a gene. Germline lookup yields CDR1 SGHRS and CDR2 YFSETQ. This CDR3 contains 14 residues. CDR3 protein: CASSLSLANNEQFF. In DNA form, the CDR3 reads TGCGCCAGCAGCTTGTCACTAGCGAACAATGAGCAGTTCTTC. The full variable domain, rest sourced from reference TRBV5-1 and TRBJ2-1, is KAGVTQTPRYLIKTRGQQVTLSCSPISGHRSVSWYQQTPGQGLQFLFEYFSETQRNKGNFPGRFSGRQFSNSRSEMNVSTLELGDSALYLCASSLSLANNEQFFGPGTRLTVL.

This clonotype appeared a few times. As DNA, the CDR3 is TGCAGTGCGGATAGCGGGAGGGCCTCCGGGGAGCTGTTTTTT. Protein sequence: CSADSGRASGELFF. This sequence joins TRBV20-1 and TRBJ2-2, with 11 bases that match TRBD2. From germline, CDR1 is DFQATT and CDR2 SNEGSKA (reference sequence). The CDR3 length is 14 residues. J lost 6 bases, V lost 6 bases, and 6 bases had no gene match.

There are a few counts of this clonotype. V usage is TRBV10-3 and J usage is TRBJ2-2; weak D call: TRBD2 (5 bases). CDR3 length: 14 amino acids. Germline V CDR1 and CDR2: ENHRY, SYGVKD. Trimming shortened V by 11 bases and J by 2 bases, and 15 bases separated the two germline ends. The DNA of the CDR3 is TGTGCCGCCAAGGTAGCTAGCAACACCGGGGAGCTGTTTTTT. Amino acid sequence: CAAKVASNTGELFF.

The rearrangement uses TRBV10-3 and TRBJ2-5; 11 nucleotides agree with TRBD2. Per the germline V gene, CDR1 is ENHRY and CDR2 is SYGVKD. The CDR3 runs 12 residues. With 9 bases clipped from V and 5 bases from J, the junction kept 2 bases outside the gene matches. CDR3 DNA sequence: TGTGCCATGGCTAGCGGGAGGGAGACCCAGTACTTC. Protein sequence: CAMASGRETQYF.

The CDR3 bases are TGTGCCAGCAGCACCACTACAGGGGTCTATGGCTACACCTTC. Its translation: CASSTTTGVYGYTF. The chain links TRBV11-2 to TRBJ1-2; 7 bases fit TRBD1. Per the germline V gene, CDR1 is SGHAT and CDR2 is FQNNGV. This CDR3 spans 14 amino acids. The ends lost 5 bases at V and 4 bases at J; junction bases unmatched: 7.

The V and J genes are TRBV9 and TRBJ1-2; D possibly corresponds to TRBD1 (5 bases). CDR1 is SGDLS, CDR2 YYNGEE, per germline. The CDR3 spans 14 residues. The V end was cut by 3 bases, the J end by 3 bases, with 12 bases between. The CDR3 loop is CASSGGWGDYGYTF. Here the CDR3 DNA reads TGTGCCAGCAGCGGGGGATGGGGGGACTATGGCTACACCTTC.

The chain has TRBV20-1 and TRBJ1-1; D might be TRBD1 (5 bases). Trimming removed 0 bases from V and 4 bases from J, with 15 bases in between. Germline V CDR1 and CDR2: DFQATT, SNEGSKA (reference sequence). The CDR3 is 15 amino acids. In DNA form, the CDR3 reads TGCAGTGCTAGAGATTTTATGGGGCCGGGCACTGAAGCTTTCTTT. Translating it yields CSARDFMGPGTEAFF.

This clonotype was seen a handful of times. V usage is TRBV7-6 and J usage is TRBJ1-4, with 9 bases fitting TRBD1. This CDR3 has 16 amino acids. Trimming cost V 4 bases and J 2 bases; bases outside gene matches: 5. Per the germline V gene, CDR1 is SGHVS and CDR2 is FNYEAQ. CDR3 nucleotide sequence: TGTGCCAGCAGCTCTCACAGGGGGCGCACTAATGAAAAACTGTTTTTT. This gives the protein CASSSHRGRTNEKLFF.

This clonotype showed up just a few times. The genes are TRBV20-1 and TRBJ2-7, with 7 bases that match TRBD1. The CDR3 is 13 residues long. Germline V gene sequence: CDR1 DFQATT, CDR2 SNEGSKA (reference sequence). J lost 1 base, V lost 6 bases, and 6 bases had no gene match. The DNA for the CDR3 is TGCAGTGCAACGACAGGGTTATCCTACGAGCAGTACTTC. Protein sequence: CSATTGLSYEQYF.

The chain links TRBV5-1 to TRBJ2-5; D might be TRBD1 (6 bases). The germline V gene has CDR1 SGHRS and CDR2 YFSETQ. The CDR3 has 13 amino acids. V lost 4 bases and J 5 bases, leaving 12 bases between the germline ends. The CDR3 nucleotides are TGCGCCAGCAGCGAGGGGGTGAGCGAGACCCAGTACTTC. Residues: CASSEGVSETQYF.

CDR3 residues: CSARRGYEQYF. As DNA, the CDR3 is TGCAGTGCTAGAAGGGGCTACGAGCAGTACTTC. V and J are TRBV20-1 and TRBJ2-7; maybe TRBD1 (5 bases). The V and J ends lost 2 bases and 3 bases respectively, with 5 bases between them. CDR1 is DFQATT, CDR2 SNEGSKA, per germline (reference sequence). The CDR3 spans 11 residues.

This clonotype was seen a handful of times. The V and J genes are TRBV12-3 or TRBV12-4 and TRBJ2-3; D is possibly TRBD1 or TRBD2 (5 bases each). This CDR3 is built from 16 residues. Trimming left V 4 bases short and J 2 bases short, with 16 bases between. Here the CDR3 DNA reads TGTGCCAGCAGTTCCACCTCTGGGGGAGACACAGATACGCAGTATTTT. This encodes CASSSTSGGDTDTQYF.

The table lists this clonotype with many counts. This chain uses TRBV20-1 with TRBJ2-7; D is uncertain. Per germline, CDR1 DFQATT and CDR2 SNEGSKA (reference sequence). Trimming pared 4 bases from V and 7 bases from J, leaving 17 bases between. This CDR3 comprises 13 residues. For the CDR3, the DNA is TGCAGTGCTACATGGCCGGATTGGGGAGAGCAGTACTTC. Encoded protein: CSATWPDWGEQYF.

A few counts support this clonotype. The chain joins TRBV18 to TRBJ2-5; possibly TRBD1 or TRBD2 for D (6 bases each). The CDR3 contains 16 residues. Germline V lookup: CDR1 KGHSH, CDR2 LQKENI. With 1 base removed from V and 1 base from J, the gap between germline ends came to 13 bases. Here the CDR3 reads CASSPRGGGGQETQYF. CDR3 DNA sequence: TGTGCCAGCTCACCACGTGGAGGAGGGGGCCAAGAGACCCAGTACTTC.

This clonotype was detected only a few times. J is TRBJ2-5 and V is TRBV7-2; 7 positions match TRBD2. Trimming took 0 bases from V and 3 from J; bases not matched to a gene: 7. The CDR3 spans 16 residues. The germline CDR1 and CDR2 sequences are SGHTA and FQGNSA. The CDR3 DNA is TGTGCCAGCAGCTTAGCGGTGACTAGCAGGGAAGAGACCCAGTACTTC. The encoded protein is CASSLAVTSREETQYF.

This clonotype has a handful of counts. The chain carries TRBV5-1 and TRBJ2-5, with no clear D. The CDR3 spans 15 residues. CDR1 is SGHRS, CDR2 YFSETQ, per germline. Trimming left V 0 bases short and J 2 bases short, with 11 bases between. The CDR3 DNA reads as TGCGCCAGCAGCTTGGTTCTGGCCAATCAAGAGACCCAGTACTTC. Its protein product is CASSLVLANQETQYF.

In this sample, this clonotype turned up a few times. Written as DNA, the CDR3 is TGTGCCAGCAGTTATTTAGGGGGCTACGAGCAGTACTTC. Its translation is CASSYLGGYEQYF. V gene TRBV6-6 combines with J gene TRBJ2-7, with D tentatively TRBD1 (6 bases). Germline CDR1 and CDR2: MNHNY and SVGAGI (reference sequence). V was shortened by 3 bases and J by 3 bases, with 9 bases between the two germline ends. The CDR3 totals 13 residues.

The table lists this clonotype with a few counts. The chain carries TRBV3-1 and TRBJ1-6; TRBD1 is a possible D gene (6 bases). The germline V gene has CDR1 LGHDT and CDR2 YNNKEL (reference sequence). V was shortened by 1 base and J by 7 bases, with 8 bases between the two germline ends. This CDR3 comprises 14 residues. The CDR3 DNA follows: TGTGCCAGCAGCCAAGGGACAGAGAATTCACCCCTCCACTTT. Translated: CASSQGTENSPLHF.

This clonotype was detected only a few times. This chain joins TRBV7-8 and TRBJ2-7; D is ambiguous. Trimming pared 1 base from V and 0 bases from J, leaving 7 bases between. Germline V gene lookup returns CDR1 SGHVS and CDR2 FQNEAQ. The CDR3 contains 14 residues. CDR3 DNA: TGTGCCAGCAGCTTAGTACGGAGCTCCTACGAGCAGTACTTC. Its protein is CASSLVRSSYEQYF.

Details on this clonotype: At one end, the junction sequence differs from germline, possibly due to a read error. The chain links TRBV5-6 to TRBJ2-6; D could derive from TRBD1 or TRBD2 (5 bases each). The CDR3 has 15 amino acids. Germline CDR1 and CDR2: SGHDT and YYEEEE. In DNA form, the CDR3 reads TGTGCCAGCAGCCCCGCGGGCTCTGGGGCCAACGGCCTGACTTTC. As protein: CASSPAGSGANGLTF.

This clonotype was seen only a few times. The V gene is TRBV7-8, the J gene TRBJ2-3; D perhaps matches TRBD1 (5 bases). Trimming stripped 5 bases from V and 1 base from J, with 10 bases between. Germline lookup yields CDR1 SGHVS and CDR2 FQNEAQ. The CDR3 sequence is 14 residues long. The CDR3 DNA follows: TGTGCCAGCAGCGCTTACAGGCGCACAGATACGCAGTATTTT. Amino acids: CASSAYRRTDTQYF.

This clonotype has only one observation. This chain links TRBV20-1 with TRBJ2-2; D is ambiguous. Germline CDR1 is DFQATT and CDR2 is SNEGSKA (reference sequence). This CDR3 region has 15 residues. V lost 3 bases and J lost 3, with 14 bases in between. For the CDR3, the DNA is TGCAGTGCTAGGCCCGGAGTGTGGGACACCGGGGAGCTGTTTTTT. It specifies CSARPGVWDTGELFF.

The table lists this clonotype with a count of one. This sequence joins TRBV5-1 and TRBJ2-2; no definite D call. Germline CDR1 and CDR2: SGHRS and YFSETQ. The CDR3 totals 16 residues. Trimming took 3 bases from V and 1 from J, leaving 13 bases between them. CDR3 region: CASSWASLKNTGELFF. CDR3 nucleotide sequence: TGCGCCAGCAGCTGGGCGAGCCTCAAGAACACCGGGGAGCTGTTTTTT.

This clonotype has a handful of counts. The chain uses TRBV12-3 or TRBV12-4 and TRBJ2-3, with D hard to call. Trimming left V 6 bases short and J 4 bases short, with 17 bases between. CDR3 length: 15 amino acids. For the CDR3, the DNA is TGTGCCAGCAGCGACGGTTACCGCGGAGCAGATACGCAGTATTTT. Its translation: CASSDGYRGADTQYF.

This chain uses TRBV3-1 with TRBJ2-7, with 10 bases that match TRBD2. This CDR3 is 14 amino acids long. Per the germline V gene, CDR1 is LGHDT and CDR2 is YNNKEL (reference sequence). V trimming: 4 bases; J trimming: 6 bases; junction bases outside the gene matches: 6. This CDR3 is CASSRSGRSGEQYF. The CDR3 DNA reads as TGTGCCAGCAGCCGTAGCGGGAGGTCGGGCGAGCAGTACTTC.

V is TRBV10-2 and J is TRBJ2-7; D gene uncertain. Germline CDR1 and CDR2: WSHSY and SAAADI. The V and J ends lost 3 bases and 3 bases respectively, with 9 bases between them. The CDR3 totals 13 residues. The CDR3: CASSERLVYEQYF. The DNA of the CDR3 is TGCGCCAGCAGTGAAAGGCTAGTCTACGAGCAGTACTTC.

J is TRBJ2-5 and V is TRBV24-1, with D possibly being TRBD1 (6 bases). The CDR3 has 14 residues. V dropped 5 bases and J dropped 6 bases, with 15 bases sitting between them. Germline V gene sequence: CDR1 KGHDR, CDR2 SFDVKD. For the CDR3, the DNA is TGTGCCACCAGTGGTCGACAGGCCCCCAAGACCCAGTACTTC. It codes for CATSGRQAPKTQYF.